Listed below are T cell receptor beta chains from one sample, sequenced in a study of graft-versus-host responses after intestinal transplantation. Data came from immunoSEQ multiplex PCR; TCRdb stores just in-frame clones and leaves some out. Among about 35,000 clones listed, over 85% were seen once. These TCRs are of unknown antigen specificity. Sequenced material: unstimulated CD8+ T cells sorted from spleen or lymph node cells, taken before transplant. These receptors were obtained from a human donor who was the organ donor for an intestinal transplant. Both conserved end residues are part of each CDR3.

v_gene,CDR3aa
TRBV5-1,CASSLGDSTDTQYF
TRBV4-3,CASSQDRGLAWYEQYF
TRBV30,CALRQGTQPQHF
TRBV15,CATSQAGGGYEQYF
TRBV19,CASSMSGGGKETQYF
TRBV4-1,CASSATTGGAVETQYF
TRBV13,CASSLENTGELFF
TRBV18,CASSQQSGSYDEQYF
TRBV5-1,CASSPTGGAYEQYF
TRBV5-5,CASSGGLAVSSYEQYF
TRBV4-1,CASSQGQGKSEQYF
TRBV2,CASFAGENGELFF
TRBV4-3,CASSLGRAGVYEQYF
TRBV7-6,CASSLESTGTLDGYTF
TRBV7-7,CASSYRQGSSYEQYF
TRBV19,CASRPERGLPGAFF
TRBV27,CASSFLGEQFF
TRBV7-2,CASSLLGTGYEQYF
TRBV7-3,CASSPRSGYDEQFF
TRBV12-5,CASGLDGGYEQYF
TRBV2,CASSEDRAYSNQPQHF
TRBV7-9,CASSLVQDRQAFF
TRBV5-1,CASSLRVSSYNEQFF
TRBV9,CASSVVPDEQFF
TRBV4-2,CASSQVSSNQPQHF
TRBV7-9,CASSLSGPHTEAFF
TRBV4-1,CASSQDSQGTDTQYF
TRBV25-1,CASSELLGTGELFF
TRBV5-8,CASSLGGLSNQPQHF
TRBV5-6,CASSSGGGLGTEAFF
TRBV4-1,CASSQRTGRTEAFF
TRBV29-1,CSVWTGDTEAFF
TRBV28,CASRGGQGEGNTIYF
TRBV7-9,CASSGGPGSNQPQHF
TRBV27,CASSLAAPSYEQYF
TRBV28,CASSLGGNTEAFF
TRBV27,CASSLGQSYTDTQYF
TRBV2,CASRQGLAGDYEQYF
TRBV15,CATSRAPYRGEVAGELFF
TRBV18,CASSPQGWSTNEKLFF
TRBV9,CASSVGDRRNEKLFF